One and the same sample provided the 10 T cell receptor beta chains below, sequenced in a study of cytomegalovirus exposure and HLA in healthy donors. PCR employed 60 Vbeta and 13 Jbeta primers. Assay used: immunoSEQ multiplex PCR; TCRdb lists only in-frame clones, some missing. The top ten hold about 2.5% of the sample, which has some 150,000 clones, over 60% seen once. Sequencing was performed on PBMCs. The receptors come from a woman aged 50 to 60 in good health and CMV-seronegative.

The V and J genes are TRBV14 and TRBJ2-3; 8 positions match TRBD2. The V gene's germline CDR1 is SGHDN and CDR2 FVKESK. The CDR3 contains 16 residues. J was trimmed by 3 bases and V by 0 bases; bases with no gene match: 5. The CDR3 sequence: CASSQDTGGRTDTQYF. DNA for the CDR3: TGTGCCAGCAGCCAAGATACCGGCGGGAGGACAGATACGCAGTATTTT.

This clone was counted a single time. J is TRBJ1-4 and V is TRBV27; TRBD1 agrees at 11 bases. CDR1 is MNHEY, CDR2 SMNVEV, per germline (reference sequence). With 5 bases clipped from V and 8 bases from J, the junction kept 7 bases outside the gene matches. This CDR3 contains 15 residues. CDR3 residues: CASSGQGAGGEKLFF. The DNA of the CDR3 is TGTGCCAGCAGTGGACAGGGGGCAGGGGGCGAAAAACTGTTTTTT.

Of note for this clone: Other DNA sequences from this sample encode an identical CDR3 as well. This rearrangement joins TRBV6-1 to TRBJ2-7; D may be TRBD2 (5 bases). CDR3 length: 13 amino acids. Trimming left V 7 bases short and J 0 bases short, with 10 bases between. Looked up from germline, CDR1 is MNHNS and CDR2 is SASEGT. This CDR3 is CASNREASYEQYF. The CDR3 nucleotides are TGTGCCAGCAACCGGGAAGCCTCCTACGAGCAGTACTTC.

The rearrangement joins TRBV2 to TRBJ2-5, with TRBD2 matching over 7 bases. Judging by the DNA end, TRBJ2-7 fits better; the J call may be wrong. This CDR3 region has 13 residues. Germline V CDR1 and CDR2: SNHLY, FYNNEI. The DNA for the CDR3 is TGTGCCAGCTTAGTGGGAGGGTCCTACGAGCAGTACTTC. Translation gives CASLVGGSYEQYF.

The chain is built from TRBV11-3 and TRBJ2-1; maybe TRBD1 (6 bases). CDR3 length: 14 residues. The V end was cut by 1 base, the J end by 7 bases, with 11 bases between. CDR1 is SGHNT, CDR2 YENEEA, per germline. The CDR3 region is CASSLGTVKNEQFF. The CDR3 nucleotides are TGTGCCAGCAGCTTAGGGACAGTCAAGAATGAGCAGTTCTTC.

The chain recombines TRBV28 with TRBJ2-5; TRBD1 agrees at 9 bases. CDR1 and CDR2 (germline): MDHEN, SYDVKM. The CDR3 totals 17 residues. V lost 5 bases, J lost 5 bases, and 15 bases stayed unmatched. The CDR3: CASSATGQGRRIETQYF. CDR3 coding DNA: TGTGCCAGCAGTGCGACGGGACAGGGTCGTCGGATTGAGACCCAGTACTTC.

This sequence joins TRBV2 and TRBJ1-5; 9 bases line up with TRBD1. The CDR3 loop spans 17 amino acids. Germline lookup yields CDR1 SNHLY and CDR2 FYNNEI. The J segment lost 1 base and the V segment lost 4 bases, leaving 8 bases of the junction unmatched. DNA of the CDR3: TGTGCCAGCAGTGGTTCTATAGGACAGGGGAGCAATCAGCCCCAGCATTTT. Its translation: CASSGSIGQGSNQPQHF.

The rearrangement links TRBV28 to TRBJ2-2; a possible D gene is TRBD1 (5 bases). Between the trimmed V and J ends, which lost 7 bases and 1 base, there was a span of 13 bases. Per germline, CDR1 MDHEN and CDR2 SYDVKM. The CDR3 contains 15 residues. CDR3 sequence reads: CASTLSRVNTGELFF. The CDR3 nucleotides are TGTGCCAGCACCCTGTCCAGGGTGAACACCGGGGAGCTGTTTTTT.

This chain uses TRBV7-8 with TRBJ1-5; the match to TRBD1 covers 9 bases. The CDR3 consists of 21 residues. Germline trimming cut 4 bases from V and 2 bases from J; bases unmatched to any gene: 21. Germline V gives CDR1 SGHVS, CDR2 FQNEAQ. CDR3 DNA sequence: TGTGCCAGCAGCTCTTCTTCCGGGACAGGGTGGTTGAGTGTCGGCAATCAGCCCCAGCATTTT. Translating gives CASSSSSGTGWLSVGNQPQHF.

The chain couples TRBV5-1 to TRBJ2-7, with D perhaps matching TRBD2 (6 bases). V lost 4 bases to trimming and J lost 2 bases, with 10 bases between them. CDR3 length: 13 amino acids. CDR1 and CDR2 from the germline V gene are SGHRS and YFSETQ. The CDR3 DNA reads as TGCGCCAGCAGCGGGCCGGGGGCCTACGAGCAGTACTTC. Encoded protein: CASSGPGAYEQYF.